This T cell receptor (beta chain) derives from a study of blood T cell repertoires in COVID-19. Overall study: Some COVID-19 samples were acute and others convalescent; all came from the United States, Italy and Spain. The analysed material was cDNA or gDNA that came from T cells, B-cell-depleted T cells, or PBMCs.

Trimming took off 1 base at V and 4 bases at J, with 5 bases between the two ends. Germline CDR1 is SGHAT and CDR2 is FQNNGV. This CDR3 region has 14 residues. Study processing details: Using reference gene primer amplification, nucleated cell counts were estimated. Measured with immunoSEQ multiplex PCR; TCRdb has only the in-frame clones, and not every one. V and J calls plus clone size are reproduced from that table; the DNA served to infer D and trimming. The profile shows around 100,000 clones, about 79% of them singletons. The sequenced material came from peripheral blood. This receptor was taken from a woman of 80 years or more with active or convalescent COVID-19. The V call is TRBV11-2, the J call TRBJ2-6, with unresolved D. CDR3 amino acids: CASSLVAGANVLTF. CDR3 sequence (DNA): TGTGCCAGCAGCTTAGTGGCCGGGGCCAACGTCCTGACTTTC.